Shown below are 30 T cell receptor beta chains from a single sample sequenced in a study of CD4 T cells in relation to SARS-CoV-2 and coronaviruses. The antigens for these receptors are not known. The repertoire was sequenced with immunoSEQ multiplex PCR; TCRdb's copy has only in-frame clones and lacks some. In the table there are some 40,000 clones, about 79% of which are singletons. The sample consisted of naive CD4+ T cells from PBMCs, cultured in vitro. As for subset: naive CD4+ T cells isolated by negative enrichment. Source of these receptors: an adult with COVID-19.

The chain combines TRBV3-1 (or the pseudogene TRBV3-2) with TRBJ2-7; no clear D gene. V was cut by 2 bases and J by 3 bases, with 2 bases left in between. The V gene's germline CDR1 is LGHDT and CDR2 YNNKEL (reference sequence). The CDR3 loop spans 11 amino acids. The CDR3 region has the DNA TGTGCCAGCAGCCAAATCTACGAGCAGTACTTC. It codes for CASSQIYEQYF.

The gene calls are TRBV10-3 and TRBJ2-7; weak D call: TRBD1 (6 bases). Trimming removed 4 bases at V and 0 bases at J, with 13 bases between. The germline V gene has CDR1 ENHRY and CDR2 SYGVKD. The CDR3 extends over 15 amino acids. CDR3 sequence: CAISGGQGLSYEQYF. DNA for the CDR3: TGTGCCATCAGTGGGGGGCAGGGCCTCTCCTACGAGCAGTACTTC.

This clone has just one count. The genes are TRBV28 and TRBJ2-7; TRBD2 matches 9 bases. The V gene's germline CDR1 is MDHEN and CDR2 SYDVKM. Trimming cost V 6 bases and J 0 bases; bases outside gene matches: 0. The CDR3 length is 13 residues. The CDR3 is CASRLAGSYEQYF. DNA of the CDR3: TGTGCCAGCAGACTAGCGGGCTCCTACGAGCAGTACTTC.

This clone was observed once. The rearrangement links TRBV15 to TRBJ2-3; 7 positions match TRBD1. This CDR3 is built from 11 residues. The germline CDR1 and CDR2 sequences are LNHNV and YYDKDF (reference sequence). Losses at the gene ends were 5 bases for V and 10 bases for J; bases not matched to a gene: 3. CDR3 protein: CATSQGDAQYF. The CDR3 region has the DNA TGTGCCACCAGCCAGGGGGATGCGCAGTATTTT.

This chain connects TRBV11-3 to TRBJ2-1, with 10 positions matching TRBD2. With 3 bases clipped from V and 3 bases from J, the junction kept 2 bases outside the gene matches. Looked up from germline, CDR1 is SGHNT and CDR2 is YENEEA. The length of the CDR3 is 15 residues. For the CDR3, the DNA is TGTGCCAGCAGCTTCGGGACTAGCGTCTACAATGAGCAGTTCTTC. The encoded protein is CASSFGTSVYNEQFF.

This chain uses TRBV18 with TRBJ2-2, with D tentatively TRBD1 or TRBD2 (5 bases each). Germline lookup yields CDR1 KGHSH and CDR2 LQKENI. V lost 6 bases to trimming and J lost 3 bases, with 8 bases between them. CDR3 length: 13 residues. The CDR3 DNA sequence: TGTGCCAGCTCCCCGGGACACACCGGGGAGCTGTTTTTT. Translation: CASSPGHTGELFF.

The chain links TRBV9 to TRBJ2-7, with 10 nucleotides matching TRBD1. Germline lookup yields CDR1 SGDLS and CDR2 YYNGEE. The ends lost 3 bases at V and 4 bases at J; junction bases unmatched: 1. The CDR3 consists of 13 residues. In nucleotides, the CDR3 is TGTGCCAGCAGCGGACAGGGGGCATACGAGCAGTACTTC. Translating gives CASSGQGAYEQYF.

The rearrangement joins TRBV19 to TRBJ2-4; the D gene is possibly TRBD1 (6 bases). This CDR3 region has 13 residues. Trimming cost V 2 bases and J 6 bases, with 8 bases left between them. Per germline, CDR1 LNHDA and CDR2 SQIVND (reference sequence). The CDR3 protein is CASSIQGRNIQYF. CDR3 DNA: TGTGCCAGTAGTATACAGGGGCGAAACATTCAGTACTTC.

In DNA form, the CDR3 reads TGTGCCAGCAGCCAATATTGGACAGGGAGGGGAGTCTACGAGCAGTACTTC. Its protein is CASSQYWTGRGVYEQYF. The chain joins TRBV28 to TRBJ2-7; D is possibly TRBD1 (8 bases). This CDR3 has 17 residues. V dropped 6 bases and J dropped 3 bases, with 24 bases sitting between them. CDR1 is MDHEN, CDR2 SYDVKM, per germline. The whole variable domain, remainder taken from reference TRBV28 and TRBJ2-7, is DVKVTQSSRYLVKRTGEKVFLECVQDMDHENMFWYRQDPGLGLRLIYFSYDVKMKEKGDIPEGYSVSREKKERFSLILESASTNQTSMYLCASSQYWTGRGVYEQYFGPGTRLTVT.

The V gene is TRBV5-1, the J gene TRBJ1-1; D is ambiguous. V was pared by 6 bases and J by 4 bases, with 13 bases between. The CDR3 contains 13 residues. Germline CDR1 and CDR2: SGHRS and YFSETQ. Here the CDR3 DNA reads TGCGCCAGCAATCCGTCGGGAAGCACTGAAGCTTTCTTT. It specifies CASNPSGSTEAFF.

This rearrangement joins TRBV10-3 to TRBJ1-6, with D possibly TRBD1 on 5 matching bases. Germline lookup yields CDR1 ENHRY and CDR2 SYGVKD. The ends were cut back, 2 bases at V and 6 bases at J, with 11 bases in the middle. The CDR3 consists of 15 residues. CDR3 bases: TGTGCCATCAGTGAGAATGGGGGTCCTAATTCACCCCTCCACTTT. It yields the protein CAISENGGPNSPLHF.

A single count supports this clone. The chain couples TRBV18 to TRBJ1-3; possibly TRBD1 for D (6 bases). Per the germline V gene, CDR1 is KGHSH and CDR2 is LQKENI. The V end lost 1 base, the J end lost 0 bases, and 10 bases lay between the germline ends. This CDR3 is built from 16 residues. The CDR3 region is CASSPRGQFSGNTIYF. As DNA, the CDR3 is TGTGCCAGCTCACCACGTGGACAGTTCTCTGGAAACACCATATATTTT.

The chain combines TRBV6-1 with TRBJ2-1; TRBD1 is a possible D gene (5 bases). Trimming cost V 2 bases and J 3 bases, with 11 bases left between them. The germline CDR1 and CDR2 sequences are MNHNS and SASEGT. The CDR3 is 15 residues long. CDR3 sequence reads: CASSEQGLSYNEQFF. The CDR3 nucleotides are TGTGCCAGCAGTGAACAGGGTCTAAGCTACAATGAGCAGTTCTTC.

The rearrangement uses TRBV15 and TRBJ2-5, with D unclear. The germline V gene has CDR1 LNHNV and CDR2 YYDKDF (reference sequence). Trimming cost V 4 bases and J 5 bases, with 14 bases left between them. This CDR3 contains 14 residues. As DNA, the CDR3 is TGTGCCACCAGCACGTCCCCCCTCCGGGAGACCCAGTACTTC. Protein: CATSTSPLRETQYF.

This rearrangement joins TRBV19 to TRBJ2-6, with TRBD1 as a possible D gene (5 bases). V was trimmed by 4 bases and J by 2 bases, leaving 12 bases between them. CDR3 length: 16 amino acids. Per the germline V gene, CDR1 is LNHDA and CDR2 is SQIVND (reference sequence). The CDR3 DNA reads as TGTGCCAGTAGTACCCCGACAGACGCTGGGGCCAACGTCCTGACTTTC. Amino acid sequence: CASSTPTDAGANVLTF.

This clone has a handful of counts. The rearrangement uses TRBV6-5 and TRBJ1-2; D uncertain. This CDR3 has 13 amino acids. V was trimmed by 5 bases and J by 4 bases, leaving 11 bases between them. Germline loops: CDR1 MNHEY, CDR2 SVGAGI. The CDR3: CASSPTLAYGYTF. The CDR3 coding sequence is TGTGCCAGCAGTCCCACTCTTGCCTATGGCTACACCTTC.

V usage is TRBV28 and J usage is TRBJ1-2; 7 positions match TRBD1. The V gene's germline CDR1 is MDHEN and CDR2 SYDVKM. With 5 bases clipped from V and 4 bases from J, the junction kept 7 bases outside the gene matches. The CDR3 has 14 residues. CDR3 nucleotide sequence: TGTGCCAGCAGTCCAGGGGGAGGTAGCTATGGCTACACCTTC. It yields the protein CASSPGGGSYGYTF.

The V and J genes are TRBV18 and TRBJ1-2; D call uncertain. Trimming left V 1 base short and J 5 bases short, with 8 bases between. From germline, CDR1 is KGHSH and CDR2 LQKENI. The CDR3 sequence is 13 residues long. CDR3 nucleotide sequence: TGTGCCAGCTCACCACGTGTCCCGTATGGCTACACCTTC. This codes for CASSPRVPYGYTF.

The chain uses TRBV5-1 and TRBJ2-7; no clear D gene. This CDR3 has 14 amino acids. With 2 bases removed from V and 1 base from J, the gap between germline ends came to 10 bases. Germline V gene data show CDR1 as SGHRS and CDR2 as YFSETQ. This CDR3 reads CASSLDMRSYEQYF. CDR3 DNA sequence: TGCGCCAGCAGCTTAGACATGAGATCCTACGAGCAGTACTTC.

The chain employs TRBV2 and TRBJ2-1; D may be TRBD2 (5 bases). Germline lookup yields CDR1 SNHLY and CDR2 FYNNEI. Between the trimmed V and J ends, which lost 3 bases and 1 base, there was a span of 7 bases. The CDR3 is made up of 14 amino acids. The chain's CDR3 is CASSERVSYNEQFF. As DNA, the CDR3 is TGTGCCAGCAGTGAGCGGGTGTCCTACAATGAGCAGTTCTTC.

V usage is TRBV19 and J usage is TRBJ2-1; no reliable D call. The V gene's germline CDR1 is LNHDA and CDR2 SQIVND (reference sequence). The CDR3 contains 15 residues. Trimming cost V 3 bases and J 3 bases, with 12 bases left between them. CDR3 sequence (DNA): TGTGCCAGTAGTATCGGTTTGACTGGCTACAATGAGCAGTTCTTC. This codes for CASSIGLTGYNEQFF.

The V call is TRBV7-2, the J call TRBJ2-1; D gene unclear. V dropped 3 bases and J dropped 6 bases, with 9 bases sitting between them. Germline CDR1 and CDR2: SGHTA and FQGNSA. The CDR3 is 13 amino acids. The CDR3 loop is CASSFANPNEQFF. In nucleotides, the CDR3 is TGTGCCAGCAGCTTTGCTAACCCCAATGAGCAGTTCTTC.

The V call is TRBV20-1, the J call TRBJ1-5; no clear D. Germline CDR1 reads DFQATT; CDR2 reads SNEGSKA (reference sequence). Trimming removed 3 bases at V and 5 bases at J, with 11 bases between. The CDR3 spans 13 residues. The CDR3 protein is CSASGDRYQPQHF. CDR3 in DNA: TGCAGTGCTAGTGGGGATAGATATCAGCCCCAGCATTTT.

This sequence joins TRBV5-1 and TRBJ1-3; D not resolved. The CDR3 has 14 amino acids. The germline V gene encodes CDR1 SGHRS and CDR2 YFSETQ. V lost 3 bases and J 3 bases, leaving 10 bases between the germline ends. The chain's CDR3 is CASSYDGFGNTIYF. The CDR3 DNA follows: TGCGCCAGCAGCTACGACGGATTTGGAAACACCATATATTTT.

The rearrangement uses TRBV18 and TRBJ2-3, with 7 bases matching TRBD2. Germline lookup yields CDR1 KGHSH and CDR2 LQKENI. V gave up 0 bases and J gave up 5 bases; unmatched junction bases: 5. The CDR3 runs 15 residues. Here the CDR3 reads CASSPPGRALDTQYF. The CDR3 region has the DNA TGTGCCAGCTCACCACCAGGGAGGGCCTTAGATACGCAGTATTTT.

This rearrangement joins TRBV27 to TRBJ2-1; TRBD2 agrees at 10 bases. This CDR3 is built from 17 residues. Unmatched junction bases numbered 5, after V lost 0 bases and J lost 3 bases. Germline CDR1 reads MNHEY; CDR2 reads SMNVEV (reference sequence). CDR3 bases: TGTGCCAGCAGTTTATCGATCACTAGCGGGAACTACAATGAGCAGTTCTTC. The encoded protein is CASSLSITSGNYNEQFF.

The chain combines TRBV15 with TRBJ2-1, with no clear D. The CDR3 extends over 14 amino acids. V lost 5 bases to trimming and J lost 3 bases, with 11 bases between them. CDR1 LNHNV and CDR2 YYDKDF come from the germline V gene (reference sequence). In nucleotides, the CDR3 is TGTGCCACCAGCTTACCCCCTAGCTACAATGAGCAGTTCTTC. Translation: CATSLPPSYNEQFF.

The chain uses TRBV28 and TRBJ2-2; D possibly corresponds to TRBD1 (6 bases). The CDR3 spans 14 residues. Looked up from germline, CDR1 is MDHEN and CDR2 is SYDVKM. The germline V and J ends were trimmed by 7 bases and 0 bases, with 9 bases remaining between them. CDR3 bases: TGTGCCAGCAACGACAGGTCGAACACCGGGGAGCTGTTTTTT. This sequence encodes CASNDRSNTGELFF.

This rearrangement joins TRBV28 to TRBJ1-4, with 8 bases lining up with TRBD1. Germline V CDR1 and CDR2: MDHEN, SYDVKM. The V gene end was trimmed by 5 bases and the J gene end by 8 bases; junction bases not matched to a gene: 16. The CDR3 has 17 residues. This CDR3 is CASSIGPVGRTGEKLFF. In DNA form, the CDR3 reads TGTGCCAGCAGTATTGGCCCTGTAGGACGGACAGGGGAAAAACTGTTTTTT. Full variable domain (remainder filled in from reference TRBV28 and TRBJ1-4): DVKVTQSSRYLVKRTGEKVFLECVQDMDHENMFWYRQDPGLGLRLIYFSYDVKMKEKGDIPEGYSVSREKKERFSLILESASTNQTSMYLCASSIGPVGRTGEKLFFGSGTQLSVL.

This chain uses TRBV6-5 with TRBJ1-1; possibly TRBD1 for D (5 bases). This CDR3 has 14 residues. V was clipped by 6 bases and J by 1 base, with 12 bases between them. Germline V gene lookup returns CDR1 MNHEY and CDR2 SVGAGI. The CDR3 bases are TGTGCCAGCAGCCGCGGGACGGAGAACACTGAAGCTTTCTTT. Protein: CASSRGTENTEAFF.